The 7 T cell receptor beta chains listed next were all sequenced from one sample in a study of shared clonotypes between healthy human individuals. The repertoire was sequenced with immunoSEQ multiplex PCR; TCRdb's copy has only in-frame clones and lacks some. Among around 180,000 clones listed, roughly 91% were seen once. Specimen: naive CD4+ T cells sorted from blood. As to subset: CD45RA+ positively selected. The source is a woman younger than 45 in good health.

V usage is TRBV27 and J usage is TRBJ2-7; no clear D gene. Germline lookup yields CDR1 MNHEY and CDR2 SMNVEV (reference sequence). The CDR3 sequence is 12 residues long. Trimming stripped 4 bases from V and 2 bases from J, with 6 bases between. The CDR3 loop is CASSSKAYEQYF. The DNA of the CDR3 is TGTGCCAGCAGTTCAAAGGCCTACGAGCAGTACTTC.

This rearrangement joins TRBV29-1 to TRBJ2-1, with TRBD1 identical over 9 bases. CDR3 length equals 13 residues. V dropped 6 bases and J dropped 5; count of bases not matched to a gene: 5. The germline CDR1 and CDR2 sequences are SQVTM and ANQGSEA. The CDR3 here is CSVRDRANNEQFF. CDR3 nucleotides: TGCAGCGTCCGGGACAGGGCTAACAATGAGCAGTTCTTC.

The chain links TRBV11-2 to TRBJ2-1; perhaps TRBD2 as D (5 bases). Germline lookup yields CDR1 SGHAT and CDR2 FQNNGV. The CDR3 is 15 amino acids. V lost 7 bases, J lost 9 bases, and 22 bases lay in between. CDR3 loop: CASNLYGVRGFEQFF. CDR3 DNA: TGTGCCAGCAACCTTTACGGGGTACGCGGGTTTGAGCAGTTCTTC.

The genes are TRBV6-5 and TRBJ2-7, with 7 positions matching TRBD1. Germline trimming cut 3 bases from V and 0 bases from J; bases unmatched to any gene: 8. Germline CDR1 and CDR2: MNHEY and SVGAGI. The CDR3 sequence is 16 residues long. CDR3 loop: CASSYSGTASSYEQYF. CDR3 bases: TGTGCCAGCAGTTATTCCGGGACAGCTAGCTCCTACGAGCAGTACTTC.

This rearrangement joins TRBV19 to TRBJ2-3, with D possibly matching TRBD2 (5 bases). Germline CDR1 is LNHDA and CDR2 is SQIVND (reference sequence). V shed 6 bases and J shed 0 bases, with 10 bases lying between them. This CDR3 comprises 14 residues. CDR3 nucleotide sequence: TGTGCCAGTAGATCAGCGGCGAGCACAGATACGCAGTATTTT. As protein: CASRSAASTDTQYF.

The gene calls are TRBV11-2 and TRBJ1-6; 8 nucleotides line up with TRBD1. Germline V gene data show CDR1 as SGHAT and CDR2 as FQNNGV. This CDR3 is built from 14 residues. V shed 4 bases and J 8 bases; nucleotides not matched to a gene: 4. CDR3 sequence: CASSSGGGYSPLHF. The DNA for the CDR3 is TGTGCCAGCAGCTCAGGGGGCGGGTATTCACCCCTCCACTTT.

The chain uses TRBV2 and TRBJ1-1; a weak D match, TRBD1 (6 bases). Per germline, CDR1 SNHLY and CDR2 FYNNEI. The CDR3 totals 15 residues. V lost 3 bases to trimming and J lost 0 bases, with 11 bases between them. The CDR3 protein is CASSDETGLNTEAFF. The CDR3 DNA reads TGTGCCAGCAGTGATGAGACAGGCTTGAACACTGAAGCTTTCTTT.